These 5 T cell receptor beta chains came from one sample sequenced in a study of blood T cell repertoires in COVID-19 (dated by TCRdb to 2020 to 2021). The library relied on the immunoSEQ multiplex PCR assay. This immuneACCESS table, as held by TCRdb, lists in-frame sequences with V and J called but not all clones. Of the missing ones, under half trace to an unresolved V gene in checked studies; the others have no known cause. The sample includes about 100,000 clones, with 79% observed a single time. The ten largest clonotypes hold 20% to 25% of the sample. The sample consisted of peripheral blood. These receptors all stem from a human donor in a cohort sampled during active COVID-19.

This clone has only a few counts. The genes are TRBV11-2 and TRBJ2-7, with D perhaps TRBD2 (7 bases). CDR1 SGHAT and CDR2 FQNNGV come from the germline V gene. CDR3 length: 14 amino acids. Trimming removed 7 bases at V and 4 bases at J, with 17 bases between. CDR3 DNA: TGTGCCAGCACGGGAATAGGGAGGGGGTACGAGCAGTACTTC. It is translated as CASTGIGRGYEQYF.

The genes are TRBV6-5 and TRBJ1-1; TRBD1 matches 7 bases. The germline V gene has CDR1 MNHEY and CDR2 SVGAGI. Trimming at V came to 8 bases and at J to 4 bases, leaving 10 bases not matched to a gene. The CDR3 spans 14 residues. CDR3 in DNA: TGTGCCAGCGCAGACAGGGCGCGGGGCACTGAAGCTTTCTTT. Translating gives CASADRARGTEAFF.

V and J are TRBV5-1 and TRBJ1-1, with 8 bases matching TRBD1. Germline V gives CDR1 SGHRS, CDR2 YFSETQ. The CDR3 is 14 amino acids. The ends lost 0 bases at V and 5 bases at J; junction bases unmatched: 3. CDR3 in amino acids: CASSLDTGGTEAFF. CDR3 sequence (DNA): TGCGCCAGCAGCTTGGATACAGGGGGAACTGAAGCTTTCTTT.

The J gene is TRBJ1-1, the V gene TRBV12-5; TRBD1 matches at 7 bases. V lost 5 bases and J lost 1; bases outside the gene matches: 7. The CDR3 totals 15 residues. The germline CDR1 and CDR2 sequences are LGHNT and FRNRAP. This CDR3 reads CASGISGGRNTEAFF. The DNA for the CDR3 is TGTGCTAGTGGTATCTCAGGGGGGCGGAACACTGAAGCTTTCTTT.

The rearrangement joins TRBV18 to TRBJ2-3, with 8 bases matching TRBD2. The germline gives CDR1 KGHSH, CDR2 LQKENI. J was trimmed by 2 bases and V by 3 bases; bases with no gene match: 7. The CDR3 is made up of 16 amino acids. CDR3 region: CASSPSASGYTDTQYF. In DNA form, the CDR3 reads TGTGCCAGCTCACCTTCGGCTAGCGGGTACACAGATACGCAGTATTTT.